The clone carrying this TCR beta chain was seen a handful of times. By 5'RACE template switching, TCR cDNA was produced, with a universal primer site and UMIs added in the process. Using its own MiXCR run on the 5' RACE reads, TCRdb lists one record per CDR3 protein. Of over 65,000 distinct CDR3 sequences in the sample, about an eighth are singletons; the top ten hold roughly 25%. This entry belongs to a study of T cells after yellow fever vaccination. With 4 bases removed from V and 4 bases from J, the gap between germline ends came to 20 bases. Per germline, CDR1 SGHDT and CDR2 YYEEEE. The CDR3 sequence is 16 residues long. Study-wide findings and caveats: The secondary response showed a weaker magnitude and a faster peak, day 5 versus 15. Re-detected after boosting: most primary clones, more than 95% of CD4 and 80% to 90% of CD8. Contamination of FACS-sorted repertoires by abundant clonotypes from the bulk population could occur.

This material consisted of CD8+ T cells not binding an NS4B(214-222) dextramer, sorted from PBMCs, taken less than 25 days after the first yellow fever vaccination. The TCR sequence derives from a man aged 18 to 35 who received the YFV17D yellow fever vaccine. The V gene is TRBV5-6, the J gene TRBJ1-2, with D uncertain. In nucleotides, the CDR3 is TGTGCCAGCAGCACCTATCACGGGCTTCGAGGCTATGGCTACACCTTC. This gives the protein CASSTYHGLRGYGYTF.